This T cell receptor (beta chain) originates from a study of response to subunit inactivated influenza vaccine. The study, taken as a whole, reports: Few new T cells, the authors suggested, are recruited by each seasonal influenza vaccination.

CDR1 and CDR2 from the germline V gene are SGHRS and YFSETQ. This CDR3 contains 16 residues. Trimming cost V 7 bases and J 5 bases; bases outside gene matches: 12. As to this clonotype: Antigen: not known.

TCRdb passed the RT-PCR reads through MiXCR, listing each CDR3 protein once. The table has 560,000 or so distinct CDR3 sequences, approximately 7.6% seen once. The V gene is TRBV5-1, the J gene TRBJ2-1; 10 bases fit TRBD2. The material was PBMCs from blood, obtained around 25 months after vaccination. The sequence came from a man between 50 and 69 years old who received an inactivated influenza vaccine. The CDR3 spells CASRMLPSGRNNEQFF. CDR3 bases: TGCGCCAGCCGAATGCTACCTAGCGGGAGAAACAATGAGCAGTTCTTC.